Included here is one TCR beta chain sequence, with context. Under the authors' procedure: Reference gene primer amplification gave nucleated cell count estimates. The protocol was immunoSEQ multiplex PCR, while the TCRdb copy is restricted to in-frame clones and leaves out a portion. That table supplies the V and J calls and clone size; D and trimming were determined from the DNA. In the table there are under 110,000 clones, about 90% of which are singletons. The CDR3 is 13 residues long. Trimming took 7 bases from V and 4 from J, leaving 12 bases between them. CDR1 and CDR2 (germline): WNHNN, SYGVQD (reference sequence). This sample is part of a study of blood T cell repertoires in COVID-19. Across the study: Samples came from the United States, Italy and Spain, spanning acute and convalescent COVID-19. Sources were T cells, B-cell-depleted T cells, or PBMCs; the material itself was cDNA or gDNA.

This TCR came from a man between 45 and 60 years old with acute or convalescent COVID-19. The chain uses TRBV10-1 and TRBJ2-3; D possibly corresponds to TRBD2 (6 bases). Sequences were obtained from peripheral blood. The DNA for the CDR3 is TGCGCCAGCAACGGGGGAACCCCAGATACGCAGTATTTT. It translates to CASNGGTPDTQYF.